These 7 T cell receptor beta chains came from one sample sequenced in a study of T cell responses to AZD1222 COVID-19 vaccine. Sequencing was performed with immunoSEQ multiplex PCR; in TCRdb, only in-frame clones are kept and a portion is missing. The sample includes 140,000 to 150,000 clones, roughly 92% of them seen just once. The starting material was peripheral blood, obtained on day 0 of AZD1222 vaccination. All receptors come from an adult in good health.

This clone was seen a handful of times. The rearrangement joins TRBV5-6 to TRBJ1-1; D not certain. The CDR3 has 13 residues. The germline V and J ends were trimmed by 0 bases and 4 bases, with 7 bases remaining between them. Germline V gene lookup returns CDR1 SGHDT and CDR2 YYEEEE. The CDR3: CASSLGSFTEAFF. In DNA, the CDR3 is TGTGCCAGCAGCTTGGGGTCGTTCACTGAAGCTTTCTTT.

The chain employs TRBV7-2 and TRBJ1-5, with TRBD1 as a possible D gene (5 bases). The CDR3 totals 15 residues. CDR1 is SGHTA, CDR2 FQGNSA, per germline. V lost 5 bases, J lost 0 bases, and 11 bases lay in between. The chain's CDR3 is CASSKDRYSNQPQHF. DNA for the CDR3: TGTGCCAGCAGCAAAGACAGATATAGCAATCAGCCCCAGCATTTT.

V is TRBV27 and J is TRBJ1-1; no clear D. The CDR3 loop spans 13 amino acids. Germline loops: CDR1 MNHEY, CDR2 SMNVEV (reference sequence). V gave up 6 bases and J gave up 1 base, with 9 bases separating them. The CDR3 DNA reads TGTGCCAGCAGCAAGGCCGGGAACACTGAAGCTTTCTTT. Translated: CASSKAGNTEAFF.

This rearrangement joins TRBV5-6 to TRBJ1-2, with 7 bases lining up with TRBD1. The CDR3 loop spans 14 amino acids. V lost 3 bases, J lost 4 bases, and 6 bases stayed unmatched. Looked up from germline, CDR1 is SGHDT and CDR2 is YYEEEE. The CDR3 DNA reads as TGTGCCAGCAGCTCCCGGACAGGTGTCTATGGCTACACCTTC. It specifies CASSSRTGVYGYTF.

The V call is TRBV11-2, the J call TRBJ1-6; 8 nucleotides line up with TRBD1. This CDR3 comprises 14 residues. V was clipped by 1 base and J by 7 bases; unmatched bases: 0. Per germline, CDR1 SGHAT and CDR2 FQNNGV. CDR3 in amino acids: CASSLGTGNSPLHF. DNA of the CDR3: TGTGCCAGCAGCTTAGGGACAGGGAATTCACCCCTCCACTTT.

The J gene is TRBJ2-3, the V gene TRBV3-1 (or the pseudogene TRBV3-2); 8 bases align to TRBD2. Germline CDR1 reads LGHDT; CDR2 reads YNNKEL (reference sequence). The CDR3 has 17 amino acids. V lost 0 bases and J lost 0; bases outside the gene matches: 5. The CDR3 DNA reads as TGTGCCAGCAGCCAAGATCTCCCTAGCGGGAGCACAGATACGCAGTATTTT. Its protein product is CASSQDLPSGSTDTQYF.

V gene TRBV4-1 combines with J gene TRBJ1-1; TRBD1 aligns across 8 bases. V dropped 3 bases and J dropped 1; count of bases not matched to a gene: 4. The CDR3 covers 15 residues. The germline V gene has CDR1 MGHRA and CDR2 YSYEKL. CDR3 amino acids: CASSHPGQENTEAFF. For the CDR3, the DNA is TGCGCCAGCAGCCACCCGGGACAGGAGAACACTGAAGCTTTCTTT.